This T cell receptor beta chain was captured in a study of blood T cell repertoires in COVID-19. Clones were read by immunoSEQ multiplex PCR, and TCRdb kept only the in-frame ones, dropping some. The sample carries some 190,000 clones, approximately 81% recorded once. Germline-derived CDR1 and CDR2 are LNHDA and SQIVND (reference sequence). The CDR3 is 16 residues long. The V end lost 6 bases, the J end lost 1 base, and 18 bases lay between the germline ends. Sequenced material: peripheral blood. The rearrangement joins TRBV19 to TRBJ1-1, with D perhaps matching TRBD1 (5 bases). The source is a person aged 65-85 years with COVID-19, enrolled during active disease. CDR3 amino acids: CASRPGLMNGNTEAFF. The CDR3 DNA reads TGTGCCAGTAGACCGGGACTCATGAACGGGAACACTGAAGCTTTCTTT.